The source of this T cell receptor (beta chain) is a study of cytomegalovirus exposure and HLA in healthy donors. Whole-study findings and limits: Common viral pathogens seemed, in a later analysis, to connect with several of the most significant clusters. Specificity for CMV antigens was confirmed in vitro for three of the CMV-associated chains. Cytomegalovirus status was reportedly diagnosed by the classifier with high sensitivity and specificity. Earlier analysis yielded a pattern in which most TCR beta V segments were productive about 87% or about 30% of the time.

On this clone: The antigen is undetermined.

This PCR relied on a set of 60 Vbeta primers and 13 Jbeta primers. TCRdb's table, derived via immunoSEQ multiplex PCR, lists solely in-frame clones and lacks some. The table has roughly 150,000 clones, 60% to 80% seen once. The sequencing sample was made of PBMCs. This receptor was identified in a male donor in good health and CMV-seronegative.

The CDR3: CASSSQLDRSGYTF. The CDR3 DNA reads as TGTGCCAGTAGCTCCCAACTTGACAGGTCTGGCTACACCTTC. The V call is TRBV19, the J call TRBJ1-2; possibly TRBD1 for D (6 bases). Germline CDR1 and CDR2: LNHDA and SQIVND (reference sequence). The V gene lost 6 bases and the J gene lost 7 bases, with 18 bases spanning the gap. This CDR3 comprises 14 residues.